This TCR beta chain is drawn from a study of control samples from healthy donors and cancer patients. The CDR3 runs 13 residues. With 1 base removed from V and 4 bases from J, the gap between germline ends came to 7 bases. Germline V lookup: CDR1 SEHNR, CDR2 FQNEAQ (reference sequence). The assay was immunoSEQ multiplex PCR, and TCRdb's table has in-frame clones only and misses some. The sample yields about 140,000 clones, around nine tenths seen once. V is TRBV7-9 and J is TRBJ1-1; no clear D. This TCR derives from a woman between 25 and 40 years old in good health. Input material: blood. As DNA, the CDR3 is TGTGCCAGCAGCTTAGGGGGAGGCACTGAAGCTTTCTTT. It codes for CASSLGGGTEAFF.